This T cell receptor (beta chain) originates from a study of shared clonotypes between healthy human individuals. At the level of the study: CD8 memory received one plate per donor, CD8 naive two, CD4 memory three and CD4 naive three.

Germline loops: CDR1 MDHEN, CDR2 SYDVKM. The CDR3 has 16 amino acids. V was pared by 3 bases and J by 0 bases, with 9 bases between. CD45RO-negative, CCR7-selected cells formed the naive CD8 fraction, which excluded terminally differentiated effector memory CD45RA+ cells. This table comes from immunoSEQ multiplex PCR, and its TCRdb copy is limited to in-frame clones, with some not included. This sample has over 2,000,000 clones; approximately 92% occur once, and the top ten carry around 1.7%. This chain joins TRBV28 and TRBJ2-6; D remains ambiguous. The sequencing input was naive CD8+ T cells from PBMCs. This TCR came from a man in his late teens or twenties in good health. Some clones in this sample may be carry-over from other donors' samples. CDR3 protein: CASSLRTYSGANVLTF. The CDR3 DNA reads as TGTGCCAGCAGTTTGCGCACCTACTCTGGGGCCAACGTCCTGACTTTC.